This T cell receptor beta chain emerged from a study of regulatory T cells in long-lasting Graves disease. Time point indicated: newly diagnosed GD, antithyroid drugs for less than 3 months. Researchers made the TCR library from RNA that was extracted from PBMCs. This clonotype was recorded at least ten times. TCR beta libraries were built with iRepertoire HTBI primers and Arm-PCR of CDR3 regions. TCRdb ran MiXCR on the multiplex PCR reads and lists one entry per CDR3 protein. The table lists some 600,000 distinct CDR3 sequences, about 16% of them singletons. V was pared by 8 bases and J by 4 bases, with 12 bases between. The CDR3 consists of 13 residues. This same sample was also taken into another study, of T cells in Graves' hyperthyroidism and ophthalmopathy. That work adds: The HTBI set primed first-round TCR CDR3 RT-PCR.

The V and J genes are TRBV12-3 or TRBV12-4 and TRBJ2-1; D is ambiguous. The specimen was peripheral blood mononuclear cells (PBMCs), collected at new diagnosis, from a patient treated with antithyroid drugs. This receptor was taken from a man between 18 and 35 years old with Graves disease. This CDR3 is CASGNPFYNEQFF. The CDR3 bases are TGTGCCAGCGGAAATCCGTTTTACAATGAGCAGTTCTTC.